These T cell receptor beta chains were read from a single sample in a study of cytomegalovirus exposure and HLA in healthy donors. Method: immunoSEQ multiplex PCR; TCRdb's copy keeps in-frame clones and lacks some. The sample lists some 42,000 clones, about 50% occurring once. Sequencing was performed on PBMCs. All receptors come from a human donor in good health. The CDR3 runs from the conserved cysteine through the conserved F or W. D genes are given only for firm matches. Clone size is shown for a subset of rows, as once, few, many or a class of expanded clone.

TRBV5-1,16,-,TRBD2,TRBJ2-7,TGCGCCAGCAGCTTGTCACCGACTAGCTCTTCGGGCGAGCAGTACTTC,CASSLSPTSSSGEQYF
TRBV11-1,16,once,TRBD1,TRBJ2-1,TGTGCCAGCAGCTTAGCGGTTAGGACAGGGATGGATGAGCAGTTCTTC,CASSLAVRTGMDEQFF
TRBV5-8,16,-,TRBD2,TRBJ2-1,TGTGCCAGCAGCTTGGGAGGACTAGCGGCGGCCACAGCGGGTTTCTTC,CASSLGGLAAATAGFF
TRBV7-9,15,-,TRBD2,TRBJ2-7,TGTGCCACCTCGGGACTAGCGGGAGGTCGCTACGAGCAGTACTTC,CATSGLAGGRYEQYF
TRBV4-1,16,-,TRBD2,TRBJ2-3,TGCGCCAGCAGCCAAGAGCCAGCGGGAGAGGGGGATACGCAGTATTTT,CASSQEPAGEGDTQYF
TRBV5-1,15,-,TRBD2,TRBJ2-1,TGCGCCAGCAGCTTGTACCCGCGGGGGGGAAATGAGCAGTTCTTC,CASSLYPRGGNEQFF
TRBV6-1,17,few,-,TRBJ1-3,TGTGCCAGCAGTGAAGCGGCGGGGGTAGGGGTTGGAAACACCATATATTTT,CASSEAAGVGVGNTIYF
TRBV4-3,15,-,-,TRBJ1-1,TGCGCCAGCAGCCAAGATCCTTACGGAGACACTGAAGCTTTCTTT,CASSQDPYGDTEAFF
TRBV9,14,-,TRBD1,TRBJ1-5,TGTGCCAGCAGCCCCGGACAGGATAATCAGCCCCAGCATTTT,CASSPGQDNQPQHF
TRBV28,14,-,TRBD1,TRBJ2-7,TGTGCCAGCAGTTTCGGGACAGGGACACTCGAGCAGTACTTC,CASSFGTGTLEQYF
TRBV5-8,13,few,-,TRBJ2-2,TGTGCCAGCCGACTTACCAACACCGGGGAGCTGTTTTTT,CASRLTNTGELFF
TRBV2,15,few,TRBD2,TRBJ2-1,TGTGCCAGCAGTGATCCGGGGGGTCCGGAGGATGAGCAGTTCTTC,CASSDPGGPEDEQFF
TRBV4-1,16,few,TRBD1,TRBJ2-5,TGCGCCAGCAGCCAAAACGGACAGGGGCGGGGAGAGACCCAGTACTTC,CASSQNGQGRGETQYF
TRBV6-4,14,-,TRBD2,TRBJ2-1,TGTGCCAGCAGTGACTCTACTGGGAGGGCCCGGCAGTTCTTC,CASSDSTGRARQFF
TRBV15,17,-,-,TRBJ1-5,TGTGCCACCAGCGAGACCGGAACAGGCTTTAGCAATCAGCCCCAGCATTTT,CATSETGTGFSNQPQHF
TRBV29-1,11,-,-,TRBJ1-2,TGCAGCGCCGCAGGGGCCTATGGCTACACCTTC,CSAAGAYGYTF
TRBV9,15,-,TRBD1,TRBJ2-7,TGTGCCAGCAGCGTAGAGTCCGGGACAGGGGGCGTCCAGTACTTC,CASSVESGTGGVQYF
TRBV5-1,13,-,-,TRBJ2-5,TGCGCCAGCAGCTTGGACGGGGAAAAGACCCAGTACTTC,CASSLDGEKTQYF